A selection of T cell receptor beta chains follows, all from one sample in a study of identifying expanded T cells in peripheral blood. Some clones are missing from TCRdb's copy, which holds only in-frame ones; the method was immunoSEQ multiplex PCR. The sample has 85,000 to 100,000 clones; about 87% are singletons. What was sequenced was blood. Source of these receptors: a person aged 18 to 69 in good health. CDR3s include the opening cysteine and the closing phenylalanine or tryptophan. D genes are given only for firm matches. The size field is filled for only some rows; it gives once, few, many or a size class.

clone size: -; J gene: TRBJ2-3; D gene: TRBD2; V gene: TRBV5-4; CDR3 protein: CASILTSGVGPDTQYF; CDR3 DNA: TGTGCCAGCATCCTGACTAGCGGGGTAGGTCCAGATACGCAGTATTTT
clone size: -; J gene: TRBJ1-1; D gene: -; V gene: TRBV7-9; CDR3 protein: CASSLGGENTEAFF; CDR3 DNA: TGTGCCAGCAGCTTAGGGGGTGAGAACACTGAAGCTTTCTTT
clone size: -; J gene: TRBJ2-7; D gene: -; V gene: TRBV28; CDR3 protein: CASSFFPGVNEQYF; CDR3 DNA: TGTGCCAGCAGTTTTTTCCCAGGGGTCAACGAGCAGTACTTC
clone size: -; J gene: TRBJ2-6; D gene: -; V gene: TRBV29-1; CDR3 protein: CSVEDGSTGANVLTF; CDR3 DNA: TGCAGCGTTGAGGACGGATCTACCGGGGCCAACGTCCTGACTTTC
clone size: -; J gene: TRBJ2-5; D gene: -; V gene: TRBV30; CDR3 protein: CAWSVRGETQYF; CDR3 DNA: TGTGCCTGGAGTGTACGAGGAGAGACCCAGTACTTC
clone size: -; J gene: TRBJ2-3; D gene: -; V gene: TRBV5-4; CDR3 protein: CASSLGTVRTDTQYF; CDR3 DNA: TGTGCCAGCAGCTTGGGGACAGTGCGCACAGATACGCAGTATTTT
clone size: once; J gene: TRBJ1-2; D gene: -; V gene: TRBV7-9; CDR3 protein: CASSLAPIGQRVYGYTF; CDR3 DNA: TGTGCCAGCAGCTTAGCGCCTATAGGACAGAGAGTCTATGGCTACACCTTC
clone size: -; J gene: TRBJ2-5; D gene: -; V gene: TRBV5-1; CDR3 protein: CASSLASLGSETQYF; CDR3 DNA: TGCGCCAGCAGCTTGGCGTCTTTAGGGTCAGAGACCCAGTACTTC
clone size: once; J gene: TRBJ2-1; D gene: TRBD2; V gene: TRBV9; CDR3 protein: CASSVDLAGNEQFF; CDR3 DNA: TGTGCCAGCAGCGTAGACCTAGCGGGGAATGAGCAGTTCTTC
clone size: -; J gene: TRBJ2-7; D gene: -; V gene: TRBV28; CDR3 protein: CASTNDVSSYEQYF; CDR3 DNA: TGTGCCAGCACTAACGACGTGAGCTCCTACGAGCAGTACTTC
clone size: few; J gene: TRBJ1-4; D gene: -; V gene: TRBV9; CDR3 protein: CASSVGGATNEKLFF; CDR3 DNA: TGTGCCAGCAGCGTAGGGGGGGCCACTAATGAAAAACTGTTTTTT
clone size: -; J gene: TRBJ1-4; D gene: TRBD1; V gene: TRBV29-1; CDR3 protein: CSVEPTGGGEKLFF; CDR3 DNA: TGCAGCGTCGAACCGACAGGGGGGGGTGAAAAACTGTTTTTT